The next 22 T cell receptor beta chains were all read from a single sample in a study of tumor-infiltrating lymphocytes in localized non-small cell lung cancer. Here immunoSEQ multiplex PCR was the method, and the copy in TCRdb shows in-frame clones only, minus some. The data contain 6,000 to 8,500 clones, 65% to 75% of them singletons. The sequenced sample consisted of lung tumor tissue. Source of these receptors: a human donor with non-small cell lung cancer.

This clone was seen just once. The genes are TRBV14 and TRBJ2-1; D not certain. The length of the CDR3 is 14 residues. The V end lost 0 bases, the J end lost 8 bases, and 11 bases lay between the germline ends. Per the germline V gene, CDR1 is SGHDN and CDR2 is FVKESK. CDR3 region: CASSQDSSSDEQFF. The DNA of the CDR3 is TGTGCCAGCAGCCAAGATTCGAGCTCCGATGAGCAGTTCTTC.

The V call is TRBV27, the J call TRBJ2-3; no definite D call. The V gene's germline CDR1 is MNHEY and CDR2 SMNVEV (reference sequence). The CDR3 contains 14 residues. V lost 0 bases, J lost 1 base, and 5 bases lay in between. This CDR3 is CASSLSGGTDTQYF. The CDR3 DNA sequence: TGTGCCAGCAGTTTATCTGGGGGCACAGATACGCAGTATTTT.

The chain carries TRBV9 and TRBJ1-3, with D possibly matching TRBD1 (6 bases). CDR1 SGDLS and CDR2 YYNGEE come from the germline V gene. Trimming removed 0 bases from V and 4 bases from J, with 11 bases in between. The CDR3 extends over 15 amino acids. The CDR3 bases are TGTGCCAGCAGCGTAGGAGGGGGTACCGGAAACACCATATATTTT. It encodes CASSVGGGTGNTIYF.

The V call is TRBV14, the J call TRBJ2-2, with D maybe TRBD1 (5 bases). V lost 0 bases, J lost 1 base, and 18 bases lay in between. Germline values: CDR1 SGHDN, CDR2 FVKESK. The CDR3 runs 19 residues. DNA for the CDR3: TGTGCCAGCAGCCAAGATAAAGAGTCAGGGATTCGGAACACCGGGGAGCTGTTTTTT. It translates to CASSQDKESGIRNTGELFF.

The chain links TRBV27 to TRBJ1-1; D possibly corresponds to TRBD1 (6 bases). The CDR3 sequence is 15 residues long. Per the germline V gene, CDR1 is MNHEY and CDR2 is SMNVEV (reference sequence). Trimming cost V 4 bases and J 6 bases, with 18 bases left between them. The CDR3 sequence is CASSSRTGRVAEAFF. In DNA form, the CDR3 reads TGTGCCAGCAGTTCCCGCACAGGGCGGGTTGCTGAAGCTTTCTTT.

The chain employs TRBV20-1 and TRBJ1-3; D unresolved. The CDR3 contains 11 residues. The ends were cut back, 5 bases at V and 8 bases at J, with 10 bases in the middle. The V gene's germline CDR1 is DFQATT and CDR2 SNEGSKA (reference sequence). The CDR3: CSAPKSDTIYF. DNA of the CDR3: TGCAGTGCTCCTAAGTCTGACACCATATATTTT.

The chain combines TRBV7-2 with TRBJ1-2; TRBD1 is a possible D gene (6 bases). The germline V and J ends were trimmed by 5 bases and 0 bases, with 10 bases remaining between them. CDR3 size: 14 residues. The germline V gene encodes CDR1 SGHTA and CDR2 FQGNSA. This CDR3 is CASSQDSTNYGYTF. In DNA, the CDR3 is TGTGCCAGCAGCCAGGACAGTACTAACTATGGCTACACCTTC.

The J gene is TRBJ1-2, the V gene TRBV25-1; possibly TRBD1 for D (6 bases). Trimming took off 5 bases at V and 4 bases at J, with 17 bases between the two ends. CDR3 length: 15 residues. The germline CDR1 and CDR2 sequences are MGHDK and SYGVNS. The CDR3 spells CASSTTGGVTYGYTF. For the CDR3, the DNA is TGTGCCAGCAGTACCACCGGGGGCGTAACCTATGGCTACACCTTC.

CDR3 coding DNA: TGCGCCAGCAGCTTGAAGCCTAGCGGGGGGTTCGTCACCGGGGAGCTGTTTTTT. Translated: CASSLKPSGGFVTGELFF. V is TRBV5-1 and J is TRBJ2-2, with 11 bases fitting TRBD2. The V gene's germline CDR1 is SGHRS and CDR2 YFSETQ. The CDR3 contains 18 residues. V lost 1 base, J lost 4 bases, and 9 bases stayed unmatched.

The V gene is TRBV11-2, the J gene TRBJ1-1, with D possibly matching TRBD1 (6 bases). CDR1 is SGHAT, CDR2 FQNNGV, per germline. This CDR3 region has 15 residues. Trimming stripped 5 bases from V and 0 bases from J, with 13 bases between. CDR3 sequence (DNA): TGTGCCAGCAGCAGGACAGAGCCGATGAACACTGAAGCTTTCTTT. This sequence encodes CASSRTEPMNTEAFF.

DNA for the CDR3: TGTGCCAGCAGCCCCACCGGGACAGGGTCTGGGGCCAACGTCCTGACTTTC. Protein product: CASSPTGTGSGANVLTF. The V call is TRBV7-3, the J call TRBJ2-6; 9 bases are a match to TRBD1. Per germline, CDR1 SGHTA and CDR2 FQGTGA. V lost 5 bases and J lost 1; bases outside the gene matches: 6. CDR3 size: 17 residues.

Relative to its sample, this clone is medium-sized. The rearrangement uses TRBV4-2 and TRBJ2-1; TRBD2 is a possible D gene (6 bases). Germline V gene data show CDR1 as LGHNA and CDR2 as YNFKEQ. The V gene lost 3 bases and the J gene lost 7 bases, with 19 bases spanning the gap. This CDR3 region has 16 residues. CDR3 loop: CASSHSLAVHTNEQFF. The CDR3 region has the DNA TGTGCCAGCAGCCACTCCTTAGCGGTACATACGAATGAGCAGTTCTTC.

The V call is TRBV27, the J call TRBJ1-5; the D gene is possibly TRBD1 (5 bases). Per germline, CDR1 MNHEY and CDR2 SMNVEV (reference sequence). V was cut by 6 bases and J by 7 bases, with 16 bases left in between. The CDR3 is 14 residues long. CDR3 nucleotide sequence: TGTGCCAGCAGCCAGCAGGGTCTGTGGCAGCCCCAGCATTTT. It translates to CASSQQGLWQPQHF.

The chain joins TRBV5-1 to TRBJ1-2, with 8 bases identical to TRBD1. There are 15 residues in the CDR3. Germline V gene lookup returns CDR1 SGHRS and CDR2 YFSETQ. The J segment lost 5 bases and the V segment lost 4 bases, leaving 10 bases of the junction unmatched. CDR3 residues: CASSPTGQDLYGYTF. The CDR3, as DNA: TGCGCCAGCAGCCCCACGGGACAGGACTTATATGGCTACACCTTC.

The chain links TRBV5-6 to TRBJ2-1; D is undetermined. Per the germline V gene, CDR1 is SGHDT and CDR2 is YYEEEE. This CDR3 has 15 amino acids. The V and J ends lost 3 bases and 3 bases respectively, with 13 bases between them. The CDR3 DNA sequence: TGTGCCAGCAGCTCCAGAAATTCCGGCTACAATGAGCAGTTCTTC. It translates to CASSSRNSGYNEQFF. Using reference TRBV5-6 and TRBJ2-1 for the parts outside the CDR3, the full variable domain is DAGVTQSPTHLIKTRGQQVTLRCSPKSGHDTVSWYQQALGQGPQFIFQYYEEEERQRGNFPDRFSGHQFPNYSSELNVNALLLGDSALYLCASSSRNSGYNEQFFGPGTRLTVL.

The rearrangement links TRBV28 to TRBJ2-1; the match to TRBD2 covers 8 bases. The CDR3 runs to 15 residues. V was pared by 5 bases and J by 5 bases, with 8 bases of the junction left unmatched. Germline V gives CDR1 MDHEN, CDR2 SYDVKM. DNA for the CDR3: TGTGCCAGCAGTCTCGGGACTAGTCTCCACAATGAGCAGTTCTTC. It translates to CASSLGTSLHNEQFF.

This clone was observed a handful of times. The DNA of the CDR3 is TGCAGTGCTGCCCGGAGTGAGCAGTTCTTC. Translated: CSAARSEQFF. The chain employs TRBV20-1 and TRBJ2-1, with D unclear. The CDR3 sequence is 10 residues long. Trimming removed 5 bases from V and 9 bases from J, with 8 bases in between. CDR1 and CDR2 from the germline V gene are DFQATT and SNEGSKA (reference sequence).

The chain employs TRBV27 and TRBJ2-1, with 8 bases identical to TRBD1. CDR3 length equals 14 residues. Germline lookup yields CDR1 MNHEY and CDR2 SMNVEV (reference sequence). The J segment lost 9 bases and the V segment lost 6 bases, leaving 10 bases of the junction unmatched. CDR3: CASSRTAGGSEQFF. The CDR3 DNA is TGTGCCAGCAGCAGAACCGCAGGGGGCTCTGAGCAGTTCTTC.

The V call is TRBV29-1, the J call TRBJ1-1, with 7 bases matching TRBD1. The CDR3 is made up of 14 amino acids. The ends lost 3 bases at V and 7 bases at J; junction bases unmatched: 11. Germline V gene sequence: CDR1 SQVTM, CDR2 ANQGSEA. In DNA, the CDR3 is TGCAGCGTTGACGCGCGACAGGGAGGAGGTGAAGCTTTCTTT. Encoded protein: CSVDARQGGGEAFF.

The CDR3 DNA reads TGTGCCAGCAGCTTAGAATGGACAGGGGGCGCGTTCGGCTACACCTTC. It encodes CASSLEWTGGAFGYTF. This chain connects TRBV7-2 to TRBJ1-2; 11 nucleotides agree with TRBD1. The CDR3 extends over 16 amino acids. Losses at the gene ends were 1 base for V and 8 bases for J; bases not matched to a gene: 9. Germline V gene data show CDR1 as SGHTA and CDR2 as FQGNSA. The whole variable domain, remainder taken from reference TRBV7-2 and TRBJ1-2, is GAGVSQSPSNKVTEKGKDVELRCDPISGHTALYWYRQSLGQGLEFLIYFQGNSAPDKSGLPSDRFSAERTGGSVSTLTIQRTQQEDSAVYLCASSLEWTGGAFGYTFGSGTRLTVV.

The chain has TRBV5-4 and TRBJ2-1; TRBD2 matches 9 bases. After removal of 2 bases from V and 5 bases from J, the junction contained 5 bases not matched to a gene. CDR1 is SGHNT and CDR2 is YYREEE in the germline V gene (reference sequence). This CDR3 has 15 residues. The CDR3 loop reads CASSLGAGGNNEQFF. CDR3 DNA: TGTGCCAGCAGCTTAGGAGCGGGGGGTAACAATGAGCAGTTCTTC.

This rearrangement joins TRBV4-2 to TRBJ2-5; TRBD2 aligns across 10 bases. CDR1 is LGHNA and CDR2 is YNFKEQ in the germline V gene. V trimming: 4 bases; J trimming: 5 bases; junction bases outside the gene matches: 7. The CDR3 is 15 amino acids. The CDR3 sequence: CASSPIAGGEETQYF. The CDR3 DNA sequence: TGTGCCAGCAGCCCGATAGCGGGGGGAGAGGAGACCCAGTACTTC.